Below are 27 T cell receptor beta chains sequenced from a single sample in a study of PD-L1 blockade in urothelial cancer. Clones were read by immunoSEQ multiplex PCR, and TCRdb kept only the in-frame ones, dropping some. The sample yields more than 15,000 clones, about 85% seen once. This specimen was PBMCs, taken around atezolizumab (anti-PD-L1) treatment. These TCRs come from a man aged 50 to 60 with urothelial cancer.

The chain joins TRBV11-3 to TRBJ2-1; 10 nucleotides align to TRBD2. Germline V lookup: CDR1 SGHNT, CDR2 YENEEA. This CDR3 has 14 amino acids. Trimming at V came to 6 bases and at J to 9 bases, leaving 8 bases not matched to a gene. The CDR3 DNA sequence: TGTGCCAGCAGTCCTAGCGGGGGCCGGGTTGAGCAGTTCTTC. Its protein product is CASSPSGGRVEQFF.

The chain couples TRBV6-1 to TRBJ2-6, with D maybe TRBD1 (6 bases). The CDR3 contains 15 residues. V lost 4 bases and J lost 2, with 9 bases in between. CDR1 is MNHNS, CDR2 SASEGT, per germline. CDR3 loop: CASSGQVPGANVLTF. In nucleotides, the CDR3 is TGTGCCAGCAGTGGACAGGTTCCTGGGGCCAACGTCCTGACTTTC.

The genes are TRBV9 and TRBJ1-1; maybe TRBD1 (6 bases). Trimming stripped 0 bases from V and 2 bases from J, with 8 bases between. CDR1 and CDR2 from the germline V gene are SGDLS and YYNGEE. CDR3 size: 14 residues. CDR3 sequence: CASSVGDTNTEAFF. CDR3 nucleotides: TGTGCCAGCAGCGTAGGGGACACCAACACTGAAGCTTTCTTT.

The CDR3 DNA sequence: TGTGCCAGCAGCCCCGGTCGGGCGGGGGTTTCAAAGGATGAGCAGTTCTTC. It encodes CASSPGRAGVSKDEQFF. The J gene is TRBJ2-1, the V gene TRBV7-9; 7 nucleotides align to TRBD2. V shed 5 bases, J shed 8 bases, and the junction held 18 bases outside the gene matches. The CDR3 runs 17 residues. Germline V CDR1 and CDR2: SEHNR, FQNEAQ (reference sequence).

V is TRBV28 and J is TRBJ2-7, with D possibly matching TRBD2 (5 bases). Germline CDR1 and CDR2: MDHEN and SYDVKM. The CDR3 totals 17 residues. Trimming took off 5 bases at V and 3 bases at J, with 23 bases between the two ends. CDR3 sequence: CASSPFLSWWEIYEQYF. In DNA form, the CDR3 reads TGTGCCAGCAGTCCCTTCTTGAGTTGGTGGGAGATCTACGAGCAGTACTTC.

The V and J genes are TRBV5-6 and TRBJ2-7; D is ambiguous. The germline V gene has CDR1 SGHDT and CDR2 YYEEEE. Trimming cost V 4 bases and J 2 bases, with 4 bases left between them. The CDR3 runs 11 residues. DNA for the CDR3: TGTGCCAGCAGCGCGACCTACGAGCAGTACTTC. Translated, it gives CASSATYEQYF.

The chain employs TRBV7-9 and TRBJ2-1, with D possibly matching TRBD1 (6 bases). Looked up from germline, CDR1 is SEHNR and CDR2 is FQNEAQ (reference sequence). There are 14 residues in the CDR3. The V end lost 10 bases, the J end lost 1 base, and 14 bases lay between the germline ends. The CDR3 coding sequence is TGTGCCATAGCCCGAGGGGGATCCTACAATGAGCAGTTCTTC. Its translation: CAIARGGSYNEQFF.

This chain uses TRBV19 with TRBJ2-3; D might be TRBD2 (5 bases). Germline V CDR1 and CDR2: LNHDA, SQIVND (reference sequence). The ends were cut back, 3 bases at V and 1 base at J, with 11 bases in the middle. The CDR3 contains 15 residues. Written as DNA, the CDR3 is TGTGCCAGTAGTATCGGAGGAAGGGGCACAGATACGCAGTATTTT. Translation: CASSIGGRGTDTQYF.

The genes are TRBV25-1 and TRBJ2-3; unclear D gene. The CDR3 sequence is 12 residues long. The V and J ends lost 4 bases and 0 bases respectively, with 2 bases between them. Germline V gene lookup returns CDR1 MGHDK and CDR2 SYGVNS. CDR3 amino acids: CASSASTDTQYF. CDR3 DNA sequence: TGTGCCAGCAGTGCTAGCACAGATACGCAGTATTTT.

This chain connects TRBV29-1 to TRBJ2-1; 10 bases agree with TRBD2. The V gene end was trimmed by 5 bases and the J gene end by 0 bases; junction bases not matched to a gene: 7. The CDR3 totals 16 residues. Germline values: CDR1 SQVTM, CDR2 ANQGSEA. The CDR3 DNA follows: TGCAGCGTTTCTGGGACTAGCGCAAGCTCCTACAATGAGCAGTTCTTC. Amino acids: CSVSGTSASSYNEQFF.

This clone appeared a few times. The chain recombines TRBV27 with TRBJ1-5, with D perhaps TRBD1 (6 bases). The CDR3 covers 15 residues. Germline values: CDR1 MNHEY, CDR2 SMNVEV (reference sequence). With 6 bases removed from V and 7 bases from J, the gap between germline ends came to 19 bases. The CDR3 loop reads CASRSVQGNGQPQHF. The CDR3 nucleotides are TGTGCCAGCAGGTCAGTCCAGGGGAACGGGCAGCCCCAGCATTTT.

This clone was counted a single time. The gene calls are TRBV4-3 and TRBJ2-1; TRBD2 might be the D (5 bases). Deletions cut 0 bases from V and 0 bases from J, with 9 bases between. CDR3 length: 16 amino acids. The germline gives CDR1 LGHNA, CDR2 YSLEER. The CDR3 DNA is TGCGCCAGCAGCCAAGACCGACTAACCTCCTACAATGAGCAGTTCTTC. Its translation is CASSQDRLTSYNEQFF.

This chain joins TRBV14 and TRBJ1-2; 7 nucleotides agree with TRBD1. V shed 4 bases and J 4 bases; nucleotides not matched to a gene: 3. Germline assignment: CDR1 SGHDN and CDR2 FVKESK. The CDR3 runs 13 residues. In DNA, the CDR3 is TGTGCCAGCAGCCGGGGACAGCTCTATGGCTACACCTTC. Encoded protein: CASSRGQLYGYTF.

J is TRBJ2-1 and V is TRBV11-2; 10 bases agree with TRBD2. V lost 4 bases to trimming and J lost 6 bases; unmatched junction nucleotides: 6. CDR3 length equals 15 residues. The V gene's germline CDR1 is SGHAT and CDR2 FQNNGV. The CDR3, as DNA: TGTGCCAGCAGCTCTATTAGCGGGGGGCTCAATGAGCAGTTCTTC. This codes for CASSSISGGLNEQFF. The full variable domain, in which reference TRBV11-2 and TRBJ2-1 provide the parts outside the CDR3, is EAGVAQSPRYKIIEKRQSVAFWCNPISGHATLYWYQQILGQGPKLLIQFQNNGVVDDSQLPKDRFSAERLKGVDSTLKIQPAKLEDSAVYLCASSSISGGLNEQFFGPGTRLTVL.

This chain links TRBV11-2 with TRBJ2-3, with D unclear. The germline V gene encodes CDR1 SGHAT and CDR2 FQNNGV. Deletions cut 4 bases from V and 0 bases from J, with 8 bases between. The CDR3 runs to 14 residues. The CDR3 bases are TGTGCCAGCAGCTCGACATCTAGCACAGATACGCAGTATTTT. Translation: CASSSTSSTDTQYF.

The chain has TRBV27 and TRBJ1-5; D remains unclear. Between the trimmed V and J ends, which lost 5 bases and 9 bases, there was a span of 14 bases. CDR3 length: 13 residues. Germline CDR1 and CDR2: MNHEY and SMNVEV (reference sequence). The CDR3, as DNA: TGTGCCAGCAGTCTCTCTTGGGCGCGGCCCCAGCATTTT. It codes for CASSLSWARPQHF.

This sequence joins TRBV14 and TRBJ2-7, with D possibly being TRBD2 (6 bases). V lost 2 bases and J lost 4, with 18 bases in between. The length of the CDR3 is 16 residues. CDR1 and CDR2 (germline): SGHDN, FVKESK. The CDR3 nucleotides read TGTGCCAGCAGCCAACACCTAGCGCTAGACCCTTACGAGCAGTACTTC. Translated: CASSQHLALDPYEQYF.

The rearrangement links TRBV6-1 to TRBJ2-7; TRBD1 might be the D (6 bases). The germline V and J ends were trimmed by 6 bases and 4 bases, with 19 bases remaining between them. From germline, CDR1 is MNHNS and CDR2 SASEGT. The CDR3 is made up of 15 amino acids. The CDR3 loop is CASSSGTGTLYEQYF. CDR3 coding DNA: TGTGCCAGCAGCTCCGGGACCGGGACACTTTACGAGCAGTACTTC.

The chain links TRBV11-2 to TRBJ1-1; D is possibly TRBD1 (5 bases). Germline CDR1 and CDR2: SGHAT and FQNNGV. The CDR3 consists of 16 residues. Trimming pared 0 bases from V and 0 bases from J, leaving 11 bases between. The CDR3 spells CASSLDLDRLNTEAFF. CDR3 DNA sequence: TGTGCCAGCAGCTTAGATCTTGACAGACTGAACACTGAAGCTTTCTTT. Full variable domain (remainder filled in from reference TRBV11-2 and TRBJ1-1): EAGVAQSPRYKIIEKRQSVAFWCNPISGHATLYWYQQILGQGPKLLIQFQNNGVVDDSQLPKDRFSAERLKGVDSTLKIQPAKLEDSAVYLCASSLDLDRLNTEAFFGQGTRLTVV.

This chain connects TRBV6-1 to TRBJ2-1, with 9 nucleotides matching TRBD2. CDR3 length: 14 amino acids. Germline CDR1 is MNHNS and CDR2 is SASEGT. J was trimmed by 2 bases and V by 7 bases; bases with no gene match: 3. The CDR3 bases are TGTGCCAGCATGACTAGCGGTGCCTACAATGAGCAGTTCTTC. Translated, it gives CASMTSGAYNEQFF.

This clone was detected a few times. The chain uses TRBV2 and TRBJ1-6; 7 nucleotides match TRBD1. The CDR3 loop spans 15 amino acids. Germline values: CDR1 SNHLY, CDR2 FYNNEI. V shed 6 bases and J 7 bases; nucleotides not matched to a gene: 9. In DNA form, the CDR3 reads TGTGCCAGCAGGCTCCGGGACAGTAGAAATTCACCCCTCCACTTT. Its translation is CASRLRDSRNSPLHF.

The chain combines TRBV5-1 with TRBJ2-7; 8 positions agree with TRBD2. V dropped 0 bases and J dropped 4; count of bases not matched to a gene: 3. The germline CDR1 and CDR2 sequences are SGHRS and YFSETQ. The CDR3 consists of 14 residues. The CDR3, as DNA: TGCGCCAGCAGCTTGGCGGTAGCGGGGTACGAGCAGTACTTC. Amino acids: CASSLAVAGYEQYF.

This chain joins TRBV19 and TRBJ2-7; 8 bases match TRBD1. Looked up from germline, CDR1 is LNHDA and CDR2 is SQIVND (reference sequence). The CDR3 is 18 amino acids. V dropped 3 bases and J dropped 4; count of bases not matched to a gene: 17. CDR3: CASSISGQVWVPPYEQYF. CDR3 nucleotide sequence: TGTGCCAGTAGTATCTCGGGACAGGTTTGGGTACCCCCGTACGAGCAGTACTTC.

This chain joins TRBV7-9 and TRBJ1-5, with 7 nucleotides matching TRBD1. Looked up from germline, CDR1 is SEHNR and CDR2 is FQNEAQ (reference sequence). With 1 base clipped from V and 4 bases from J, the junction kept 1 base outside the gene matches. CDR3 length: 14 amino acids. The CDR3 bases are TGTGCCAGCAGCTTAGGACAGGGAAATCAGCCCCAGCATTTT. Residues: CASSLGQGNQPQHF.

CDR3 in DNA: TGTGCCAGCAGTATCTACTCCGGGACTAGCGGGGGGGCCTCTCTCCAAGAGACCCAGTACTTC. The encoded protein is CASSIYSGTSGGASLQETQYF. This chain uses TRBV27 with TRBJ2-5, with 16 bases that match TRBD2. V shed 5 bases and J 1 base; nucleotides not matched to a gene: 16. The length of the CDR3 is 21 residues. Germline V lookup: CDR1 MNHEY, CDR2 SMNVEV (reference sequence).

The V call is TRBV27, the J call TRBJ1-6; 12 positions match TRBD1. CDR3 length equals 14 residues. After removal of 5 bases from V and 10 bases from J, the junction contained 3 bases not matched to a gene. Germline CDR1 reads MNHEY; CDR2 reads SMNVEV (reference sequence). CDR3 DNA sequence: TGTGCCAGCAGTCTGGGACAGGGGGCCTCACCCCTCCACTTT. Translating it yields CASSLGQGASPLHF.

The chain employs TRBV7-9 and TRBJ2-3; 8 bases line up with TRBD2. Trimming took 5 bases from V and 6 from J; bases not matched to a gene: 7. The CDR3 contains 14 residues. Germline V gene sequence: CDR1 SEHNR, CDR2 FQNEAQ (reference sequence). For the CDR3, the DNA is TGTGCCAGCAGCCCGGGACTAGGGACGGATACGCAGTATTTT. Its translation: CASSPGLGTDTQYF.